The present TCR beta chain was sequenced within a study of response to subunit inactivated influenza vaccine (dated by TCRdb to 2017 to 2018). Regarding the study in general: Deep quantitative T cell receptor repertoire profiling was used in the study to track responses to a trivalent subunit inactivated influenza vaccine. Study-level results and caveats: It was suggested by the authors that each seasonal influenza vaccination may recruit only a limited number of new T cells.

Trimming costs V 6 bases and J 6 bases, and their ends lie 19 bases apart. Taken from cysteine to phenylalanine, the CDR3 has 15 residues. Just CDR3 DNA is preserved here, 45 bases in frame from base 1. The germline V gene sets CDR1 to MDHEN and CDR2 to SYDVKM. Preparation of the library involved RT-PCR. Instrument used: Illumina HiSeq 2500. The public reads were reprocessed in TCRdb via fastp at Q25 and MiXCR, keeping in-frame beta chains. When rows share a CDR3 protein, they turn into one entry using the most common DNA and genes. The sample has 500,000 to 550,000 distinct CDR3 sequences on record, approximately 7.6% of them singletons. Roughly 13% of the sample goes to the ten largest clones. This clonotype was observed many times. The antigen this receptor binds is unknown. It has no much larger one-base neighbor in the sample; base qualities were not kept.

Material: PBMCs from blood, obtained around 2 years after vaccination. The source is a man aged 50 to 69 who received an inactivated influenza vaccine. Donor details come from another sample of the same person, matched by shared clones. The chain is assembled from TRBV28 and TRBJ2-3, with the D call perhaps TRBD1 or TRBD2, as 5 bases match in each case. The sequenced DNA is TGTGCCAGCAGACGGGACCTTCCGAGCGAGGATACGCAGTATTTT. It codes for CASRRDLPSEDTQYF. The full variable domain, completed from the reference TRBV28 and TRBJ2-3 proteins outside the CDR3, reads DVKVTQSSRYLVKRTGEKVFLECVQDMDHENMFWYRQDPGLGLRLIYFSYDVKMKEKGDIPEGYSVSREKKERFSLILESASTNQTSMYLCASRRDLPSEDTQYFGPGTRLTVL.